This is a list of T cell receptor beta chains from one sample in a study of blood T cell repertoires in COVID-19. Measured with immunoSEQ multiplex PCR; TCRdb has only the in-frame clones, and not every one. The sample carries approximately 75,000 clones, 85% to 90% recorded once. Input material: peripheral blood. The origin of the receptors is a man in his sixties with acute or convalescent COVID-19. Each CDR3 is given with its conserved first and last residue. Each record gives: CDR3 DNA, CDR3 protein, D gene, clone size, V gene, J gene. D genes are given only for firm matches. Rows give clone size only sometimes, using once, few, many, or a class for an expanded clone.

TGTGCCAGCAGCTGGATACCGGGACTAGCGCCGTACAATGAGCAGTTCTTC	CASSWIPGLAPYNEQFF	TRBD2	NA	TRBV7-3	TRBJ2-1
TGTGCCAGCAGTGTTCGGCGGGGGTACACAGATACGCAGTATTTT	CASSVRRGYTDTQYF	TRBD2	NA	TRBV2	TRBJ2-3
TGTGCCAGCAGCCGGGACAGGGGAGATACCGGGGAGCTGTTTTTT	CASSRDRGDTGELFF	TRBD1	NA	TRBV6-5	TRBJ2-2
TGTGCCAGCAGCTTAGTTGGGGGCAGTCAGCCCCAGCATTTT	CASSLVGGSQPQHF	NA	NA	TRBV11-2	TRBJ1-5
TGTGCCAGTAGTATTCTCGACAGGGGGTTCCATTACACCTTC	CASSILDRGFHYTF	TRBD1	NA	TRBV19	TRBJ1-2
TGTGCCAGCAGTGGACAGGGGCTCCTCTTGGATACGCAGTATTTT	CASSGQGLLLDTQYF	TRBD1	NA	TRBV27	TRBJ2-3
TGTGCCAGCAGCTCCACAGGGATACTCTCCTACAATGAGCAGTTCTTC	CASSSTGILSYNEQFF	NA	NA	TRBV11-2	TRBJ2-1
TGTGCCAGCACAGCCGGGACAGTCGTTAATGAAAAACTGTTTTTT	CASTAGTVVNEKLFF	TRBD1	NA	TRBV2	TRBJ1-4
TGCGCCAGCACCTTCCGACAGGATGAAAAACTGTTTTTT	CASTFRQDEKLFF	NA	few	TRBV4-1	TRBJ1-4
TGTGCCAGCAGTTTACAGGGCAATCAGCCCCAGCATTTT	CASSLQGNQPQHF	NA	NA	TRBV27	TRBJ1-5
TGTGCCACCAGTGATTTGCGGGCGGGAGTCACCGGGGAGCTGTTTTTT	CATSDLRAGVTGELFF	TRBD2	NA	TRBV24-1	TRBJ2-2
TGCAGCGTTGAATGGGGGGGTGGAAAACTGTTTTTT	CSVEWGGGKLFF	NA	once	TRBV29-1	TRBJ1-4
TGTGCCAGCAGCTCACAGGGGGATGGCTACACCTTC	CASSSQGDGYTF	TRBD1	NA	TRBV27	TRBJ1-2
TGTGCCAGTGTCCCCGTTTGGGGGCGGGATGGCTACACCTTC	CASVPVWGRDGYTF	NA	NA	TRBV19	TRBJ1-2
TGTGCCTGGAGGGGACAGGGGTCTAGGCAGCCCCAGCATTTT	CAWRGQGSRQPQHF	TRBD1	once	TRBV30	TRBJ1-5
TGTGCCAGCAGCCACACAGGGAACACAGATACGCAGTATTTT	CASSHTGNTDTQYF	NA	NA	TRBV7-2	TRBJ2-3
TGCACCGGGGGACAGGGGGACACCGGGGAGCTGTTTTTT	CTGGQGDTGELFF	TRBD1	once	TRBV29-1	TRBJ2-2
TGTGCCAGCAGCTTTCCAGGGTATAATTCACCCCTCCACTTT	CASSFPGYNSPLHF	NA	NA	TRBV5-4	TRBJ1-6
TGTGCCAGCAGTAAAATGGGGGGCACTGAAGCTTTCTTT	CASSKMGGTEAFF	NA	NA	TRBV7-9	TRBJ1-1